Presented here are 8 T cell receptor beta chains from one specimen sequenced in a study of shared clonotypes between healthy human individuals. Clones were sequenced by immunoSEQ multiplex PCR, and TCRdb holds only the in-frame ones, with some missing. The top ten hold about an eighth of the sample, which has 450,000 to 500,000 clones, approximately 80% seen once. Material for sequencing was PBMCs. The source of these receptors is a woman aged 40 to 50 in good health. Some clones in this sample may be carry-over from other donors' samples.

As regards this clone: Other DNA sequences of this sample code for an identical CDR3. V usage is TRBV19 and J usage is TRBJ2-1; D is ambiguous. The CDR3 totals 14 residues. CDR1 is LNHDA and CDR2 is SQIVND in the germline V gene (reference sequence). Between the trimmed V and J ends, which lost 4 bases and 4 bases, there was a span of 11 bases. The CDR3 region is CASSTPGLYNEQFF. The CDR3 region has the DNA TGTGCCAGTAGTACCCCCGGGCTTTACAATGAGCAGTTCTTC.

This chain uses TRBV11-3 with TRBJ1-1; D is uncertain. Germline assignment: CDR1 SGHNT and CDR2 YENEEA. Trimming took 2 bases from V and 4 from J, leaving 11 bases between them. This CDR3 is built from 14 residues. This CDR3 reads CASSLSGFTTEAFF. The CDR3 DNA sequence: TGTGCCAGCAGCTTATCGGGGTTTACCACTGAAGCTTTCTTT.

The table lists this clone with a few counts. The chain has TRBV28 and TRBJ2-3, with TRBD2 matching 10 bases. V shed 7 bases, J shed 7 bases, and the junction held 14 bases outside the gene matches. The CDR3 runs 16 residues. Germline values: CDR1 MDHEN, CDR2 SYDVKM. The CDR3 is CASIDQLAGSLNTQYF. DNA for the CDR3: TGTGCCAGCATCGATCAACTAGCGGGGTCCCTTAATACGCAGTATTTT. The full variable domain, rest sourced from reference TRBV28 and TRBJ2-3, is DVKVTQSSRYLVKRTGEKVFLECVQDMDHENMFWYRQDPGLGLRLIYFSYDVKMKEKGDIPEGYSVSREKKERFSLILESASTNQTSMYLCASIDQLAGSLNTQYFGPGTRLTVL.

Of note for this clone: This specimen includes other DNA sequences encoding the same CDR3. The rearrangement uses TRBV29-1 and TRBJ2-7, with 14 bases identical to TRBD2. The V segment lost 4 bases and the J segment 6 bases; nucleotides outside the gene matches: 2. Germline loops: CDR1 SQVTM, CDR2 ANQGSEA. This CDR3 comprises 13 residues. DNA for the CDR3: TGCAGCGTTGGACTAGCGGGAGGGTTCGAGCAGTACTTC. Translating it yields CSVGLAGGFEQYF.

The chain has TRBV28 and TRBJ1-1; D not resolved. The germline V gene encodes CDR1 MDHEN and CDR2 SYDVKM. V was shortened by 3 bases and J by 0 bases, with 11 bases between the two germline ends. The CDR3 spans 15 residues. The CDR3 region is CASSFQDFMNTEAFF. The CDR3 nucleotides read TGTGCCAGCAGTTTTCAGGACTTCATGAACACTGAAGCTTTCTTT.

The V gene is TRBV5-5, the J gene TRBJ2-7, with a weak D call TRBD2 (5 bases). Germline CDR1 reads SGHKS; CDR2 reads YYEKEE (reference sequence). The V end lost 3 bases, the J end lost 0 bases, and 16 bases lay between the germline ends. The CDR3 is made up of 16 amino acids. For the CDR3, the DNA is TGTGCCAGCAGCTCAAACAAGGGAGACTACTCCTACGAGCAGTACTTC. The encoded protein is CASSSNKGDYSYEQYF.

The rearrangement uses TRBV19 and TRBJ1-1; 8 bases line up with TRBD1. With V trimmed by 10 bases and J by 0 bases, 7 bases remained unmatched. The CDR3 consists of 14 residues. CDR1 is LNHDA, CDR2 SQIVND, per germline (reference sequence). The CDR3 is CATKGQVMNTEAFF. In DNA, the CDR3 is TGTGCCACCAAGGGACAGGTGATGAACACTGAAGCTTTCTTT.

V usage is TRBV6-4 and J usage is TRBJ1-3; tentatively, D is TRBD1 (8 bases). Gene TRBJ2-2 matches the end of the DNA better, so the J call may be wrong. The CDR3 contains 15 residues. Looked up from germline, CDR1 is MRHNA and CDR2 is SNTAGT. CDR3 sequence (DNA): TGTGCCAGCACCCGCACAGGGGGGGACACCGGGGAGCTGTTTTTT. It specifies CASTRTGGDTGELFF.